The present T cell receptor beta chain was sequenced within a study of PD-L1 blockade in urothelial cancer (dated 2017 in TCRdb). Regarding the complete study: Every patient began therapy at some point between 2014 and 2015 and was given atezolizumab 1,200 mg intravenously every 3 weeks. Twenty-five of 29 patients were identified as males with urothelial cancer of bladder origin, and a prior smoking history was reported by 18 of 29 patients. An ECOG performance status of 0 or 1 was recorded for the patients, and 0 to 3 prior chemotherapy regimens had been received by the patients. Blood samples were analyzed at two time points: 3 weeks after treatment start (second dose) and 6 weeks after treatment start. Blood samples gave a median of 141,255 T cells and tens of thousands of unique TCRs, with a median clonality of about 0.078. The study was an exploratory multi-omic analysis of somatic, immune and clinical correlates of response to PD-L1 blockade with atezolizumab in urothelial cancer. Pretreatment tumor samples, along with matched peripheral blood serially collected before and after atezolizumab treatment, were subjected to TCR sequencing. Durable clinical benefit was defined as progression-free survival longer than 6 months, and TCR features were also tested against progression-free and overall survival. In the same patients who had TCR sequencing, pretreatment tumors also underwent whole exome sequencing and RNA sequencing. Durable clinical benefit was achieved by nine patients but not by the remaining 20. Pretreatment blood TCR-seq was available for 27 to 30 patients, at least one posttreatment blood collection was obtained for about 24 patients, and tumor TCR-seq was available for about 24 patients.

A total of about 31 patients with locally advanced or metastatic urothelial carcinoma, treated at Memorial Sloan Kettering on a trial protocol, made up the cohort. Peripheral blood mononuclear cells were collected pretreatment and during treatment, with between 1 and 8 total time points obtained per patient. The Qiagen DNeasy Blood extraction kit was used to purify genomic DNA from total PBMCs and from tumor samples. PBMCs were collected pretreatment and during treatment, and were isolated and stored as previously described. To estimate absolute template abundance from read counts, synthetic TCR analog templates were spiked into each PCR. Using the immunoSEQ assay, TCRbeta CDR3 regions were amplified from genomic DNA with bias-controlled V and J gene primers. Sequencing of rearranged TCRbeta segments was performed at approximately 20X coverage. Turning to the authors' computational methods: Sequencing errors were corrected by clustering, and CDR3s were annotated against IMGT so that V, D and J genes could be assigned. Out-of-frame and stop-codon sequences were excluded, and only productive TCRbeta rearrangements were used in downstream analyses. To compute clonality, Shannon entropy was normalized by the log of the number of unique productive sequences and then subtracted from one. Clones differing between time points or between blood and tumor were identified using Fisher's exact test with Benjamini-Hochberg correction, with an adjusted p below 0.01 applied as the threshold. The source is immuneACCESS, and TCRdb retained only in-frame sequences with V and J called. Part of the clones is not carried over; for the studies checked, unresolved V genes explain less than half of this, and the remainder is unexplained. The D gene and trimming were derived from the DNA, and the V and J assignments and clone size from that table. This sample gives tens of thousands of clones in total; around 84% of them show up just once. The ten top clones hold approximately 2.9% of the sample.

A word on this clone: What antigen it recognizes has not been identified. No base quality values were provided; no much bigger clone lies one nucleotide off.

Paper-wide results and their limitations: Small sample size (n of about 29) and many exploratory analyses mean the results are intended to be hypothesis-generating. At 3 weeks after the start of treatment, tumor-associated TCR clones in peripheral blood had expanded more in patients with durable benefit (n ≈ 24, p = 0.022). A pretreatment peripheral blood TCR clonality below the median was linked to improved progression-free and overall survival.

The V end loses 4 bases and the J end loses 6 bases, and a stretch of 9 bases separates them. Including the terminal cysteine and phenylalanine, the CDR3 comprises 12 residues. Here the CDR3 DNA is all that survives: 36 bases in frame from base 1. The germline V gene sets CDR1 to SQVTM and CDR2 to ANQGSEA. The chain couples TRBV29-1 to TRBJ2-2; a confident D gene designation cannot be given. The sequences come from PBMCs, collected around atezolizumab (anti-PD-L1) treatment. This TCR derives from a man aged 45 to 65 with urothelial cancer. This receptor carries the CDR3 CSVARGSGELFF. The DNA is TGCAGCGTTGCTCGAGGTTCCGGGGAGCTGTTTTTT.